The present T cell receptor beta chain was sequenced within a study of control samples from healthy donors and cancer patients (dated by TCRdb to 2018 to 2021). Libraries were constructed by the immunoSEQ multiplex PCR assay. As stored in TCRdb, this immuneACCESS dataset retains in-frame rearrangements with V and J assigned. A fraction of the clones does not appear; measured against another copy, unresolved V genes explain less than half of the discrepancy, and the remainder lacks a known reason. For this sample there are 120,000 or so clones; around 93% appear just once. The ten biggest clones cover more than 1.5% of the sample. CDR1 and CDR2 were assigned from the germline V gene as SGHTS and YDEGEE. From cysteine to phenylalanine, the CDR3 is 13 amino acids long. Only CDR3 DNA is held: 39 bases, read in frame from base 1. The germline V end is reduced by 3 bases and the J end by 4 bases; junction bases left unmatched: 2.

With regard to this clone: The antigen it binds to is not known. Base qualities were left out, and no much larger clone turns up one base away.

This TCR derives from a man in his fifties or sixties with head and neck cancer. The sequence links TRBV5-8 to TRBJ2-7; 9 central bases correspond to TRBD1. The sequenced sample was PBMCs. Here is the DNA: TGTGCCAGCAGCTGGACAGGGGTGTACGAGCAGTACTTC. It codes for CASSWTGVYEQYF.